The TCR beta chain described here comes from a study of blood T cell repertoires in COVID-19. The repertoire was sequenced with immunoSEQ multiplex PCR; TCRdb's copy has only in-frame clones and lacks some. The table includes approximately 230,000 clones, 85% to 90% detected once. Notes on this clone: A read error is likely, as this CDR3 ends without the conserved phenylalanine or tryptophan. The limits of the CDR3 on the DNA are not certain, so only TCRdb's listed CDR3 is given.

Sequencing was carried out using PBMCs or T cells enriched from blood (not recorded which). The receptor was derived from a man aged 35 to 55 who had recovered from COVID-19.

CDR3 sequence: CASSDDDNLRR. This rearrangement joins TRBV10-1 to TRBJ1-6; TRBD1, the D gene given by the table, was not confirmed from the DNA. Per the germline V gene, CDR1 is WNHNN and CDR2 is SYGVQD (reference sequence). From its first to its last residue, the CDR3 has 11 amino acids.